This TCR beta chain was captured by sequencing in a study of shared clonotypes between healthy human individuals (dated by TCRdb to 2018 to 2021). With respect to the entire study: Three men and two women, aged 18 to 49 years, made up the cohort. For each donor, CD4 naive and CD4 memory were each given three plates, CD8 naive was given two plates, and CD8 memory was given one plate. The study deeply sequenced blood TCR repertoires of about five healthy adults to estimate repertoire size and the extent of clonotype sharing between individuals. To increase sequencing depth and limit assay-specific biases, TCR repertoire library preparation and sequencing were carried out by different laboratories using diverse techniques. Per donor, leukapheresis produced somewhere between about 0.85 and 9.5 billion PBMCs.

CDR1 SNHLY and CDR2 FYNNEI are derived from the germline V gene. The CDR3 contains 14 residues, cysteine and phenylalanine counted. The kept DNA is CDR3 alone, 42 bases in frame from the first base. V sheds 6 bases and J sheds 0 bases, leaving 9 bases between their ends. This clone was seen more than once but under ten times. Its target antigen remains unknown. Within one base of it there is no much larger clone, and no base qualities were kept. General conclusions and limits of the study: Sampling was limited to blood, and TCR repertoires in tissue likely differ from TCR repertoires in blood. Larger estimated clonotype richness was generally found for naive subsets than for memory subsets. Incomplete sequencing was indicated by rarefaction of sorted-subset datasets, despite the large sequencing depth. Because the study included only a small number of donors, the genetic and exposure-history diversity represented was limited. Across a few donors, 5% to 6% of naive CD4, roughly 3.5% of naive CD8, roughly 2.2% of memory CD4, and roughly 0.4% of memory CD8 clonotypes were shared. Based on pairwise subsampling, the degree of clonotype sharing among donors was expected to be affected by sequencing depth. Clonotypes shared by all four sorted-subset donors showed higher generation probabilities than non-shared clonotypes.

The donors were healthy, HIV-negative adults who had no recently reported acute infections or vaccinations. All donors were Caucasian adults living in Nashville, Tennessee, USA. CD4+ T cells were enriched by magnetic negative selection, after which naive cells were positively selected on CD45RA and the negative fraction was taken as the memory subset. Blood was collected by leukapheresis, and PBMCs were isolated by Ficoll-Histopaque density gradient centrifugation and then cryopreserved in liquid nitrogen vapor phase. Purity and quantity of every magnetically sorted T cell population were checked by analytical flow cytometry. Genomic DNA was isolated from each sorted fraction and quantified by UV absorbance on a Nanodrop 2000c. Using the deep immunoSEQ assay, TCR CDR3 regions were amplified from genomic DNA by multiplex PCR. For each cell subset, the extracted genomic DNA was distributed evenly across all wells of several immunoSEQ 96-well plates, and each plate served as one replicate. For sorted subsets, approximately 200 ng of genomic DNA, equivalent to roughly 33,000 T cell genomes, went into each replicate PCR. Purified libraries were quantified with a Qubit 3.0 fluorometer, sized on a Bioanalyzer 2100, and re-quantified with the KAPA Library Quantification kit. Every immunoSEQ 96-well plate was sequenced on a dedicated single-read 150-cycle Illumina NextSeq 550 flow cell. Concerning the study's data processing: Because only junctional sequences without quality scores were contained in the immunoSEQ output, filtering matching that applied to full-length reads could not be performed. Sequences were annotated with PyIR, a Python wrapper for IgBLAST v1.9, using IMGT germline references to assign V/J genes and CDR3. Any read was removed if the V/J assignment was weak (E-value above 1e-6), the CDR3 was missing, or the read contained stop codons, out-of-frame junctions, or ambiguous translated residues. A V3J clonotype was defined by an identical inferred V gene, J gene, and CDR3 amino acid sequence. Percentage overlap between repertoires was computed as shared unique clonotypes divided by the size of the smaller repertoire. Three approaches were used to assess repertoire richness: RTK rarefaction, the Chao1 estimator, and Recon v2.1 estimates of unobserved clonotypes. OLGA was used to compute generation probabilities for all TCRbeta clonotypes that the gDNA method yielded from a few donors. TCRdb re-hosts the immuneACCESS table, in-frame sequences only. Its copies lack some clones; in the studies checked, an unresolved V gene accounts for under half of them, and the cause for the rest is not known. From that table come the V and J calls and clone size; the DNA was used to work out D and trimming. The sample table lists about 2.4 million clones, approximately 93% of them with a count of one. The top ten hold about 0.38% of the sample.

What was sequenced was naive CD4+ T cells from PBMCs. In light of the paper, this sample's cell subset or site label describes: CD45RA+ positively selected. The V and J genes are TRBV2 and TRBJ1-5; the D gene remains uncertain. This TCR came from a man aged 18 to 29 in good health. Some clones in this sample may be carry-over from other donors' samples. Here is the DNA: TGTGCCAGCAGCTTCGACACTAGCAATCAGCCCCAGCATTTT. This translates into CASSFDTSNQPQHF.